Presented here are 19 T cell receptor beta chains from one specimen sequenced in a study of T cells in Graves' hyperthyroidism and ophthalmopathy. The CDR3 regions of TCR beta were amplified from RNA transcripts. TCR CDR3 regions were first amplified by RT-PCR with HTBI primers. TCRdb processed the multiplex PCR reads anew with MiXCR; each CDR3 protein has one entry. The sample consists of 300,000 to 450,000 distinct CDR3 sequences, roughly 13% of them appearing once. Sequenced input: blood. All receptors derive from a young man with Graves' hyperthyroidism that later progressed to Graves' ophthalmopathy.

This clonotype was found many times. A much larger clone lies a single base off, so this may be a read error. The CDR3 DNA sequence: TGTGCCAGCAGTTGGACAGGGAAAGAGACCCAGTACTTC. Translated: CASSWTGKETQYF. The chain carries TRBV2 and TRBJ2-5, with 8 bases identical to TRBD1. The CDR3 has 13 amino acids. J lost 3 bases, V lost 5 bases, and 2 bases had no gene match. The germline gives CDR1 SNHLY, CDR2 FYNNEI.

This clonotype was observed a few times. V usage is TRBV5-1 and J usage is TRBJ2-1, with 12 nucleotides matching TRBD2. Germline loops: CDR1 SGHRS, CDR2 YFSETQ. The CDR3 runs 15 residues. With V trimmed by 1 base and J by 7 bases, 3 bases remained unmatched. For the CDR3, the DNA is TGCGCCAGCAGCTTGTCTAGCGGGGGGGTGAATGAGCAGTTCTTC. This sequence encodes CASSLSSGGVNEQFF.

The CDR3, as DNA: TGTGCCAGCAGTTTTGACTTACAGGGGGCTATGAATTCACCCCTCCACTTT. Translating it yields CASSFDLQGAMNSPLHF. V and J are TRBV28 and TRBJ1-6; the match to TRBD1 covers 9 bases. CDR1 MDHEN and CDR2 SYDVKM come from the germline V gene. V was clipped by 3 bases and J by 7 bases; unmatched bases: 10. This CDR3 contains 17 residues.

The J gene is TRBJ1-2, the V gene TRBV4-1, with TRBD1 as a possible D gene (6 bases). This CDR3 is built from 15 residues. Trimming stripped 1 base from V and 4 bases from J, with 13 bases between. CDR1 is MGHRA and CDR2 is YSYEKL in the germline V gene. CDR3 nucleotides: TGCGCCAGCAGCCAAGTGAAAACAGGGCCCTATGGCTACACCTTC. This encodes CASSQVKTGPYGYTF.

This clonotype was seen a few times. The gene calls are TRBV12-3 or TRBV12-4 and TRBJ2-7; tentative D call: TRBD1 (5 bases). V dropped 5 bases and J dropped 2 bases, with 10 bases sitting between them. The CDR3 totals 13 residues. In DNA, the CDR3 is TGTGCCAGCAGTAGCCAGACAGCCTACGAGCAGTACTTC. The encoded protein is CASSSQTAYEQYF.

The gene calls are TRBV5-1 and TRBJ1-1; D remains unclear. The V and J ends lost 3 bases and 4 bases respectively, with 16 bases between them. Per germline, CDR1 SGHRS and CDR2 YFSETQ. The CDR3 loop spans 15 amino acids. CDR3 loop: CASSSTPLRSTEAFF. The CDR3 coding sequence is TGCGCCAGCAGCTCTACCCCCTTAAGGAGCACTGAAGCTTTCTTT.

This clonotype occurred many times. CDR3 loop: CAWRGTGGSRQYF. The CDR3 DNA is TGTGCCTGGAGAGGGACAGGGGGTAGTAGGCAGTACTTC. V is TRBV30 and J is TRBJ2-7; 11 bases align to TRBD1. The CDR3 is 13 amino acids. V lost 3 bases to trimming and J lost 9 bases; unmatched junction nucleotides: 7. Germline CDR1 is GTSNPN and CDR2 is SVGIG (reference sequence).

The V call is TRBV20-1, the J call TRBJ2-4, with D maybe TRBD2 (6 bases). V lost 1 base and J 6 bases, leaving 19 bases between the germline ends. The CDR3 has 16 amino acids. Germline CDR1 and CDR2: DFQATT and SNEGSKA (reference sequence). CDR3 sequence (DNA): TGCAGTGCTAGAGGCATACGCCGGCTCGGGGGAAACATTCAGTACTTC. Amino acid sequence: CSARGIRRLGGNIQYF.

This clonotype was found a few times. The CDR3 protein is CASSLESGRAQNEQFF. The DNA for the CDR3 is TGCGCCAGCAGCTTGGAATCAGGTCGAGCCCAAAATGAGCAGTTCTTC. This sequence joins TRBV5-1 and TRBJ2-1; no definite D call. The CDR3 has 16 amino acids. Germline-derived CDR1 and CDR2 are SGHRS and YFSETQ. Trimming took off 0 bases at V and 7 bases at J, with 17 bases between the two ends.

The rearrangement joins TRBV4-1 to TRBJ2-2; possible D gene TRBD2, 5 bases. V lost 2 bases and J 1 base, leaving 11 bases between the germline ends. The CDR3 spans 16 residues. Germline V gene sequence: CDR1 MGHRA, CDR2 YSYEKL. The CDR3 DNA reads TGCGCCAGCAGCCAAACCCGGGGTATGAACACCGGGGAGCTGTTTTTT. Translation: CASSQTRGMNTGELFF.

This clonotype was seen only a few times. The chain employs TRBV7-9 and TRBJ1-4; 7 bases are a match to TRBD1. CDR3 size: 16 residues. Germline trimming cut 5 bases from V and 0 bases from J; bases unmatched to any gene: 6. Germline CDR1 is SEHNR and CDR2 is FQNEAQ (reference sequence). The CDR3: CASSPITGATNEKLFF. The CDR3 DNA sequence: TGTGCCAGCAGCCCAATTACAGGGGCAACTAATGAAAAACTGTTTTTT.

The chain recombines TRBV20-1 with TRBJ2-2, with TRBD2 matching 13 bases. This CDR3 is built from 19 residues. The V gene end was trimmed by 3 bases and the J gene end by 2 bases; junction bases not matched to a gene: 12. Germline CDR1 and CDR2: DFQATT and SNEGSKA (reference sequence). The CDR3 DNA reads as TGCAGTGCTAGGGATCGTCCCGGACTAGCGGGGGTAAACACCGGGGAGCTGTTTTTT. It translates to CSARDRPGLAGVNTGELFF.

This clonotype was detected a few times. The chain joins TRBV30 to TRBJ1-4; no definite D call. Per the germline V gene, CDR1 is GTSNPN and CDR2 is SVGIG (reference sequence). Between the trimmed V and J ends, which lost 0 bases and 10 bases, there was a span of 12 bases. The CDR3 covers 13 residues. The CDR3 DNA sequence: TGTGCCTGGAGTGTAAAAAGTGTACGAAAACTGTTTTTT. As protein: CAWSVKSVRKLFF.

The rearrangement joins TRBV27 to TRBJ1-1; TRBD1 is a possible D gene (6 bases). CDR1 and CDR2 (germline): MNHEY, SMNVEV (reference sequence). V lost 6 bases and J 6 bases, leaving 20 bases between the germline ends. The CDR3 sequence is 15 residues long. The DNA of the CDR3 is TGTGCCAGCAGGGTAGGGACACCAATATGGGCTGAAGCTTTCTTT. Translation gives CASRVGTPIWAEAFF.

The chain links TRBV29-1 to TRBJ1-3; D remains ambiguous. Deletions cut 1 base from V and 0 bases from J, with 10 bases between. Per the germline V gene, CDR1 is SQVTM and CDR2 is ANQGSEA. The CDR3 contains 15 residues. CDR3 sequence: CSVEGVVNSGNTIYF. The CDR3, as DNA: TGCAGCGTTGAAGGCGTCGTCAACTCTGGAAACACCATATATTTT.

V and J are TRBV15 and TRBJ2-1; 10 positions match TRBD1. The germline V gene has CDR1 LNHNV and CDR2 YYDKDF (reference sequence). V was pared by 5 bases and J by 6 bases, with 4 bases of the junction left unmatched. There are 14 residues in the CDR3. CDR3 in amino acids: CATSARTGGNEQFF. The CDR3 coding sequence is TGTGCCACCAGCGCCCGGACAGGGGGCAATGAGCAGTTCTTC.

This chain connects TRBV24-1 to TRBJ2-2; 9 bases match TRBD1. CDR3 size: 16 residues. The germline V gene has CDR1 KGHDR and CDR2 SFDVKD. Germline trimming cut 0 bases from V and 6 bases from J; bases unmatched to any gene: 4. The chain's CDR3 is CATSDLRTGDAGELFF. As DNA, the CDR3 is TGTGCCACCAGTGATTTGCGGACAGGGGACGCCGGGGAGCTGTTTTTT.

This clonotype has a count of ten or more. The germline gene is not matched at one end of the junction; a read error may be the cause. V usage is TRBV27 and J usage is TRBJ2-5; weak D call: TRBD1 (5 bases). Germline loops: CDR1 MNHEY, CDR2 SMNVEV (reference sequence). The CDR3 contains 12 residues. The CDR3 protein is CASSSPDSAAHF. CDR3 in DNA: TGTGCCAGCAGCTCCCCCGACAGCGCGGCCCACTTC.

This clonotype showed up many times. The chain employs TRBV7-6 and TRBJ1-5, with D hard to call. CDR3 length: 14 amino acids. Germline V CDR1 and CDR2: SGHVS, FNYEAQ. Trimming took off 4 bases at V and 2 bases at J, with 9 bases between the two ends. CDR3 DNA: TGTGCCAGCAGCTCCGGAGGCGGCAATCAGCCCCAGCATTTT. It translates to CASSSGGGNQPQHF.